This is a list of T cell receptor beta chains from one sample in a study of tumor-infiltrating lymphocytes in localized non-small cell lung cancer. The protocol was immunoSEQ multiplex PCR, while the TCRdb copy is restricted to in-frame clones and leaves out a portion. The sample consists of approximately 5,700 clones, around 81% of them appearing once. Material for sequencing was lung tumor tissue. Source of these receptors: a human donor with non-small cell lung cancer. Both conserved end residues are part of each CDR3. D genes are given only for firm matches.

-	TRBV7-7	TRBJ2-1	CASSLGVGVSNEQFF
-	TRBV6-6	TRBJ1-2	CASTPGGEYYGYTF
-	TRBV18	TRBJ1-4	CASSPTPGASDQLAEDEKLFF
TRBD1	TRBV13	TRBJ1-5	CASSLGARGRGQPQHF
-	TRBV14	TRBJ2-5	CASSQDLALQETQYF
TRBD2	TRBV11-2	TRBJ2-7	CASSSSGREGEQYF
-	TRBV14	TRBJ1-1	CASSQEIRRGRTEAFF
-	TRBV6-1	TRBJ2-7	CTSKFGEGYEQYF
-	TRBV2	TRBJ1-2	CASMSVYNYGYTF
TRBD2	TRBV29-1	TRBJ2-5	CSVVLAGETQYF
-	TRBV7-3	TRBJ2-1	CASSLTPGNEQFF
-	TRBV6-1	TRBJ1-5	CASSEGETGWNQPQHF
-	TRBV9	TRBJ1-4	CASGPGRGEKLFF
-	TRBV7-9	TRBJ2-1	CASSPPGPPFNNEQFF
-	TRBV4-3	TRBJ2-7	CASSHSMKGAEQYF
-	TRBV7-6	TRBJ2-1	CASSLTRTVYNEQFF
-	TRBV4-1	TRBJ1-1	CASSQETRVTEAFF
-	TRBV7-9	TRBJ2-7	CASSHNDPTYEQYF
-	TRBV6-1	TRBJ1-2	CASSPSGSYGYTF
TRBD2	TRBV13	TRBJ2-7	CASSAGLAETYEQYF
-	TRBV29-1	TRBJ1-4	CSVMSGNEKLFF
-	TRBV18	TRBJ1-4	CASSVGGSEKLFF
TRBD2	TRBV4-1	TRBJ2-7	CASRLASGAYEQYF
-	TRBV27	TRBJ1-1	CASSLIFGGTGTEAFF
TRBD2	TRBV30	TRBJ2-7	CAWSVLAGGEQYF
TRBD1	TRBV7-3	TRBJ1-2	CASSPGTGGYGYTF
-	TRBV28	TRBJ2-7	CASTGSYEQYF
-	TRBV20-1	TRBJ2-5	CSAALAETQYF
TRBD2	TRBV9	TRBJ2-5	CASSVAASGTQETQYF
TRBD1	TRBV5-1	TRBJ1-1	CASSLLDRVNTEAFF
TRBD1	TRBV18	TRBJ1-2	CASSRGQGDGYTF
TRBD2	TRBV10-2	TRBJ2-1	CASVSASGEGYNEQFF
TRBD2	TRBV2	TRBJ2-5	CASSSERREQYF
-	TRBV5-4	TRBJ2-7	CASSLVSGSEQYF
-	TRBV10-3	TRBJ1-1	CAISEAEWGKDTEAFF
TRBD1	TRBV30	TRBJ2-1	CAWCSQGVFNNEQFF
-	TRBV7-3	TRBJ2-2	CASSHLAERAGELFF
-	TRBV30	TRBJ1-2	CAWGPVYGYTF
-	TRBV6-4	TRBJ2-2	CASSDGDTGELFF
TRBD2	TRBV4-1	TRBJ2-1	CASSQHKLAGALNEQFF
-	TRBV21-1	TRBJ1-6	CASSKRQGNSPLHF
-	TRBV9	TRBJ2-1	CASSPRVRGDEQFF
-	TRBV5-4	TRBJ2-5	CASSLAQGQETQYF
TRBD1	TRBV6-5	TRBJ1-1	CATRDRDTEAFF
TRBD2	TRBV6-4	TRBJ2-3	CASSSSSGGAGTDTQYF
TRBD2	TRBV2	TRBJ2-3	CASSEGLASVQYF
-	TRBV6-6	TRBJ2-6	CASSYFMQEGANVLTF
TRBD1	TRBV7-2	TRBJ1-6	CASSFRRGGASPLHF
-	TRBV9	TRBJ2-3	CASSVGIASSSTDTQYF
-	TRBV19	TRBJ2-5	CASSVTSRETQYF
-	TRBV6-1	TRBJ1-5	CASSQAGNSNQPQHF
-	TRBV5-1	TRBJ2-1	CASSITGNNEQFF